Listed below are T cell receptor beta chains from one sample, sequenced in a study of siplizumab effects on memory and regulatory T cells. Clones were sequenced by immunoSEQ multiplex PCR, and TCRdb holds only the in-frame ones, with some missing. The sample lists 85,000 to 130,000 clones, 90% to 95% occurring once. The sample comprised Tregs sorted from blood. All receptors derive from a human donor in good health. The conserved cysteine and the conserved F or W are not part of the CDR3 here. Fields, in order: clone size, J gene, V gene, CDR3 protein. Size is omitted from some rows. Given values are once, few, many or a class for expanded clones.

abundance: NA; j_gene: TRBJ2-5; v_gene: TRBV19; CDR3aa: ASSTQGLETQY
abundance: NA; j_gene: TRBJ2-3; v_gene: TRBV5-1; CDR3aa: ASSHGRAEDTQY
abundance: NA; j_gene: TRBJ2-2; v_gene: TRBV5-1; CDR3aa: ASSLRLASNTGELF
abundance: NA; j_gene: TRBJ2-1; v_gene: TRBV7-2; CDR3aa: ASSFSGTSYNEQF
abundance: NA; j_gene: TRBJ2-7; v_gene: TRBV10-1; CDR3aa: ASSKQLGYEQY
abundance: NA; j_gene: TRBJ2-3; v_gene: TRBV11-3; CDR3aa: ASSRLAGDADTQY
abundance: NA; j_gene: TRBJ1-4; v_gene: TRBV5-4; CDR3aa: ASSFGVLGHNEKLF
abundance: NA; j_gene: TRBJ1-5; v_gene: TRBV5-8; CDR3aa: ASTWGGTPNQPQH
abundance: NA; j_gene: TRBJ2-1; v_gene: TRBV7-9; CDR3aa: ASSDGTSGF
abundance: NA; j_gene: TRBJ2-7; v_gene: TRBV5-1; CDR3aa: ASSKGRAFSEQY
abundance: few; j_gene: TRBJ1-2; v_gene: TRBV28; CDR3aa: ASRYRGRDYGYT
abundance: NA; j_gene: TRBJ2-1; v_gene: TRBV5-6; CDR3aa: ASSLAGLLYNEQF
abundance: NA; j_gene: TRBJ2-3; v_gene: TRBV19; CDR3aa: ASREISTDTQY
abundance: NA; j_gene: TRBJ1-4; v_gene: TRBV7-9; CDR3aa: ASSLLVGSVTNEKLF
abundance: NA; j_gene: TRBJ2-7; v_gene: TRBV30; CDR3aa: AWSIFQLSEQY
abundance: NA; j_gene: TRBJ2-1; v_gene: TRBV7-8; CDR3aa: ASSDYAGSSYNEQF
abundance: NA; j_gene: TRBJ1-2; v_gene: TRBV29-1; CDR3aa: SVEEGSPGYGYT
abundance: NA; j_gene: TRBJ1-1; v_gene: TRBV15; CDR3aa: ATSRGYSSDTEAF
abundance: NA; j_gene: TRBJ1-4; v_gene: TRBV20-1; CDR3aa: SAGTEEKLF
abundance: once; j_gene: TRBJ2-6; v_gene: TRBV7-9; CDR3aa: ASSRWGSGRTGANVLT
abundance: NA; j_gene: TRBJ2-7; v_gene: TRBV4-2; CDR3aa: ASSQGGVTYEQY
abundance: NA; j_gene: TRBJ2-4; v_gene: TRBV4-2; CDR3aa: ASSQDRGTKNIQY
abundance: NA; j_gene: TRBJ1-1; v_gene: TRBV20-1; CDR3aa: RPLSPEAF
abundance: NA; j_gene: TRBJ2-1; v_gene: TRBV6-6; CDR3aa: ASSYLGGSYNEQF
abundance: once; j_gene: TRBJ2-6; v_gene: TRBV7-8; CDR3aa: ASSLVTSSGANVLT
abundance: NA; j_gene: TRBJ1-3; v_gene: TRBV5-1; CDR3aa: ASSLLRPGGSGNTIY
abundance: once; j_gene: TRBJ2-7; v_gene: TRBV19; CDR3aa: ASSIAGEQY
abundance: NA; j_gene: TRBJ2-7; v_gene: TRBV15; CDR3aa: ATSTDRVIEQY
abundance: NA; j_gene: TRBJ2-7; v_gene: TRBV10-2; CDR3aa: ASSEKRGSSYEQY
abundance: NA; j_gene: TRBJ2-5; v_gene: TRBV2; CDR3aa: ASRAGETQY
abundance: NA; j_gene: TRBJ2-1; v_gene: TRBV6-5; CDR3aa: ASRPAGGYNEQF
abundance: NA; j_gene: TRBJ2-2; v_gene: TRBV29-1; CDR3aa: SVEGVPNTGELF
abundance: NA; j_gene: TRBJ1-6; v_gene: TRBV11-2; CDR3aa: ASSSQYRELNSPLH
abundance: NA; j_gene: TRBJ1-1; v_gene: TRBV2; CDR3aa: ASSKEIFMNTEAF
abundance: NA; j_gene: TRBJ1-1; v_gene: TRBV18; CDR3aa: ASSPAPRVVEAF
abundance: NA; j_gene: TRBJ2-5; v_gene: TRBV11-3; CDR3aa: ASSLGRGPIETQY
abundance: NA; j_gene: TRBJ2-7; v_gene: TRBV2; CDR3aa: ASSARTGAYEQY
abundance: NA; j_gene: TRBJ2-1; v_gene: TRBV10-2; CDR3aa: ASRGLAGVHEQF
abundance: NA; j_gene: TRBJ2-7; v_gene: TRBV9; CDR3aa: ASSVDPGLAGNEQY
abundance: NA; j_gene: TRBJ2-7; v_gene: TRBV6-6; CDR3aa: ASSYFRDEQY
abundance: NA; j_gene: TRBJ2-4; v_gene: TRBV18; CDR3aa: ASRPSLDTKNIQY
abundance: NA; j_gene: TRBJ2-7; v_gene: TRBV9; CDR3aa: ASSDTYEQY
abundance: NA; j_gene: TRBJ2-5; v_gene: TRBV6-1; CDR3aa: ASSVPRQQETQY
abundance: NA; j_gene: TRBJ2-2; v_gene: TRBV15; CDR3aa: ATSRERQGASGELF
abundance: NA; j_gene: TRBJ2-3; v_gene: TRBV5-1; CDR3aa: ATSLGLAGSADTQY
abundance: NA; j_gene: TRBJ2-3; v_gene: TRBV29-1; CDR3aa: SVGPPREAVSTDTQY
abundance: NA; j_gene: TRBJ2-2; v_gene: TRBV5-4; CDR3aa: ASSSGLAGRSNTGELF
abundance: NA; j_gene: TRBJ1-4; v_gene: TRBV5-1; CDR3aa: ASSLLRKDEKLF
abundance: NA; j_gene: TRBJ2-4; v_gene: TRBV18; CDR3aa: ASSPTDTQNIQY